This TCR beta chain originates from a study of tumor-infiltrating lymphocytes in primary liver carcinoma. Study outcomes and limitations: The proportion of top clones found throughout all five tumor regions was only about 7.5-24%.

Making TCR beta cDNA involved approximately 0.5 ug total RNA and a constant-region primer. It was through three nested multiplex PCR rounds of slightly modified ARM-PCR that TCR beta libraries arose. The opening two PCR rounds, nine to eleven cycles each, paired TRBV1-TRBV30 forward primers with a C-beta reverse primer. TCRdb recomputed calls from the multiplex PCR reads with MiXCR, one row per CDR3 protein. The sample includes roughly 120,000 distinct CDR3 sequences, 55% to 75% of them seen just once. The study co-extracted DNA and RNA from about 20-30 mg of unsorted bulk tissue. Comments on this clonotype: Its cognate antigen is unknown.

This CDR3 comprises 13 residues. Germline lookup yields CDR1 SEHNR and CDR2 FQNEAQ (reference sequence). The germline V and J ends were trimmed by 7 bases and 4 bases, with 13 bases remaining between them. The source is a woman aged 55 to 70 with primary liver carcinoma and hepatitis B virus infection. The chain is built from TRBV7-9 and TRBJ1-1, with D perhaps TRBD1 (6 bases). Sample: liver tumor tissue from sampling region 1. The subset was: tumor region T1, superior pole. The DNA of the CDR3 is TGTGCCAGCATTCAACAGGGTGGCACTGAAGCTTTCTTT. It yields the protein CASIQQGGTEAFF.